This TCR beta chain was captured in a study of cytomegalovirus exposure and HLA in healthy donors. Whole-study context: An earlier analysis identified more than 95 million unique TCR beta sequences in some 170 million T cells.

PCR primers comprised 60 Vbeta and 13 Jbeta primers. The assay was immunoSEQ multiplex PCR, and TCRdb's table has in-frame clones only and misses some. This table has some 100,000 clones, around 75% appearing once. A note on this clone: Its antigen is not identified.

V shed 4 bases, J shed 1 base, and the junction held 7 bases outside the gene matches. The germline V gene encodes CDR1 SGHKS and CDR2 YYEKEE (reference sequence). The CDR3 length is 16 residues. Overall study results and limits: High sensitivity and specificity were reportedly achieved when the classifier diagnosed cytomegalovirus status. In an earlier analysis, about 87% or about 30%: the productive usage of most TCR beta V segments. It was confirmed in vitro that a few of the CMV-associated chains were specific for CMV antigens.

This clonotype was obtained from a male donor in good health and CMV-seropositive. The sequenced sample was PBMCs. The J gene is TRBJ1-5, the V gene TRBV5-5, with 8 nucleotides matching TRBD1. CDR3 bases: TGTGCCAGCAGCCTCGGGACAGGCCCAAGCAATCAGCCCCAGCATTTT. Translating it yields CASSLGTGPSNQPQHF.